These 28 T cell receptor beta chains were all obtained from the same sample, sequenced in a study of cytomegalovirus exposure and HLA in healthy donors. 60 Vbeta and 13 Jbeta primers were used in PCR. Some clones are missing from TCRdb's copy, which holds only in-frame ones; the method was immunoSEQ multiplex PCR. The sample has under 200,000 clones, about four fifths seen once; the top ten hold approximately 1.6%. The sample taken for sequencing was PBMCs. These receptors all stem from a male donor in good health and CMV-seronegative.

The chain employs TRBV19 and TRBJ1-2; D unresolved. V was pared by 9 bases and J by 7 bases, with 24 bases between. CDR1 LNHDA and CDR2 SQIVND come from the germline V gene (reference sequence). This CDR3 is 15 amino acids long. The CDR3 reads CASAKTYGERVGYTF. For the CDR3, the DNA is TGTGCCAGCGCAAAAACATACGGTGAACGGGTTGGCTACACCTTC.

The rearrangement uses TRBV6-1 and TRBJ2-5; 11 nucleotides align to TRBD1. With the DNA end fitting TRBJ2-7 better, the J assignment may be wrong. This CDR3 region has 15 residues. CDR1 MNHNS and CDR2 SASEGT come from the germline V gene. For the CDR3, the DNA is TGTGCCAGCAGTGAAGTTCCGGGACAGGGGGACGAGCAGTACTTC. Its protein is CASSEVPGQGDEQYF.

This rearrangement joins TRBV2 to TRBJ1-3; TRBD1 agrees at 9 bases. CDR3 length: 15 amino acids. Germline lookup yields CDR1 SNHLY and CDR2 FYNNEI. Germline trimming cut 7 bases from V and 5 bases from J; bases unmatched to any gene: 9. CDR3 nucleotides: TGTGCCAGCACCGCTGGGGACAGGGCGAGAAACACCATATATTTT. Protein: CASTAGDRARNTIYF.

The rearrangement links TRBV6-1 to TRBJ1-1; TRBD1 is a possible D gene (5 bases). The CDR3 has 14 amino acids. Between the trimmed V and J ends, which lost 8 bases and 1 base, there was a span of 14 bases. Germline CDR1 is MNHNS and CDR2 is SASEGT. CDR3 nucleotides: TGTGCCAGCGTACTCCGGACACCGAACACTGAAGCTTTCTTT. Its protein is CASVLRTPNTEAFF.

This clone was seen a few times. The chain combines TRBV18 with TRBJ2-2; weak D call: TRBD2 (5 bases). The length of the CDR3 is 16 residues. Germline loops: CDR1 KGHSH, CDR2 LQKENI. The V end was cut by 3 bases, the J end by 0 bases, with 11 bases between. CDR3 amino acids: CASSPRAGTNTGELFF. CDR3 nucleotides: TGTGCCAGCTCACCCCGGGCGGGCACGAACACCGGGGAGCTGTTTTTT.

V and J are TRBV6-6 and TRBJ2-7; a possible D gene is TRBD2 (6 bases). Germline-derived CDR1 and CDR2 are MNHNY and SVGAGI (reference sequence). The V end lost 10 bases, the J end lost 0 bases, and 19 bases lay between the germline ends. The CDR3 covers 15 residues. CDR3 DNA: TGTGCCACCGGGACTTGGTCAGGCAGCTCCTACGAGCAGTACTTC. This codes for CATGTWSGSSYEQYF.

The table lists this clone with a count of one. The V and J genes are TRBV9 and TRBJ1-2; no clear D. Germline CDR1 reads SGDLS; CDR2 reads YYNGEE. With 1 base removed from V and 7 bases from J, the gap between germline ends came to 14 bases. The CDR3 loop spans 14 amino acids. CDR3 protein: CASSVSRDRVGYTF. The CDR3 DNA reads TGTGCCAGCAGCGTAAGTCGGGATCGGGTTGGCTACACCTTC.

This clone was observed once. V usage is TRBV6-1 and J usage is TRBJ2-7; a possible D gene is TRBD1 (6 bases). The CDR3 sequence is 15 residues long. The V gene lost 4 bases and the J gene lost 3 bases, with 16 bases spanning the gap. The germline V gene has CDR1 MNHNS and CDR2 SASEGT. The CDR3 spells CASSVQPGQFYEQYF. As DNA, the CDR3 is TGTGCCAGCAGTGTGCAACCGGGACAATTCTACGAGCAGTACTTC.

The chain carries TRBV6-6 and TRBJ2-3, with a weak D call TRBD1 (6 bases). This CDR3 has 16 amino acids. Germline V CDR1 and CDR2: MNHNY, SVGAGI (reference sequence). V lost 4 bases and J lost 1, with 15 bases in between. In DNA form, the CDR3 reads TGTGCCAGCAGTTTCCACAGGGAAAGAGGCACAGATACGCAGTATTTT. This encodes CASSFHRERGTDTQYF.

This clone has just a few counts. V gene TRBV27 combines with J gene TRBJ2-7; possibly TRBD1 for D (6 bases). The CDR3 spans 14 residues. Germline lookup yields CDR1 MNHEY and CDR2 SMNVEV (reference sequence). V was cut by 6 bases and J by 6 bases, with 18 bases left in between. CDR3 sequence: CASSPQGLSGEQYF. The CDR3 DNA is TGTGCCAGCAGCCCACAGGGATTATCTGGCGAGCAGTACTTC.

The chain links TRBV29-1 to TRBJ1-1; no clear D. Germline assignment: CDR1 SQVTM and CDR2 ANQGSEA. The CDR3 is 12 amino acids. The V gene lost 8 bases and the J gene lost 0 bases, with 10 bases spanning the gap. The DNA of the CDR3 is TGCAGCCCCTGTGGGCTGAACACTGAAGCTTTCTTT. Its protein product is CSPCGLNTEAFF.

As regards this clone: This same CDR3 is encoded by further DNA sequences in the sample. This chain uses TRBV9 with TRBJ1-1, with D unclear. Germline V gives CDR1 SGDLS, CDR2 YYNGEE. Trimming removed 0 bases at V and 2 bases at J, with 5 bases between. The CDR3 covers 13 residues. CDR3 nucleotide sequence: TGTGCCAGCAGCGTAGCCCTCAACACTGAAGCTTTCTTT. Translating it yields CASSVALNTEAFF.

A word on this clone: At one end, the junction sequence differs from germline, possibly due to a read error. Within the sample, other DNA sequences also encode this same CDR3. The chain joins TRBV7-9 to TRBJ1-2; 9 nucleotides agree with TRBD1. This CDR3 has 15 residues. CDR1 and CDR2 (germline): SEHNR, FQNEAQ (reference sequence). CDR3 sequence reads: CASSLGTGSNYGYTF. CDR3 nucleotides: TGTGCCAGCAGTTTAGGGACAGGGTCGAACTATGGCTACACCTTC. The variable domain in full, completed from reference TRBV7-9 and TRBJ1-2, reads DTGVSQNPRHKITKRGQNVTFRCDPISEHNRLYWYRQTLGQGPEFLTYFQNEAQLEKSRLLSDRFSAERPKGSFSTLEIQRTEQGDSAMYLCASSLGTGSNYGYTFGSGTRLTVV.

This chain uses TRBV11-2 with TRBJ2-7, with 10 bases fitting TRBD2. In germline, CDR1 is SGHAT, CDR2 FQNNGV. J gave up 0 bases and V 2 bases, and 13 bases lay outside the gene matches. The CDR3 length is 19 residues. The CDR3 region is CASSLKSWLAGVPSYEQYF. The CDR3 DNA is TGTGCCAGCAGCTTAAAGTCTTGGCTAGCGGGGGTCCCCTCCTACGAGCAGTACTTC. Complete variable domain (other parts from reference TRBV11-2 and TRBJ2-7): EAGVAQSPRYKIIEKRQSVAFWCNPISGHATLYWYQQILGQGPKLLIQFQNNGVVDDSQLPKDRFSAERLKGVDSTLKIQPAKLEDSAVYLCASSLKSWLAGVPSYEQYFGPGTRLTVT.

This chain uses TRBV4-3 with TRBJ2-6; 7 bases align to TRBD2. V lost 1 base, J lost 4 bases, and 4 bases stayed unmatched. Germline V gene data show CDR1 as LGHNA and CDR2 as YSLEER. There are 16 residues in the CDR3. In nucleotides, the CDR3 is TGCGCCAGCAGCCAAGCCGGGGGGACCGGGGCCAACGTCCTGACTTTC. This translates into CASSQAGGTGANVLTF.

This clone was picked up a small number of times. The gene calls are TRBV20-1 and TRBJ2-5; TRBD1 is a possible D gene (7 bases). Trimming removed 5 bases at V and 7 bases at J, with 8 bases between. The CDR3 loop spans 10 amino acids. The germline CDR1 and CDR2 sequences are DFQATT and SNEGSKA (reference sequence). The CDR3 nucleotides are TGCAGTGCTCAGGGGGGGACCCAGTACTTC. Encoded protein: CSAQGGTQYF.

The J gene is TRBJ1-5, the V gene TRBV10-3; 7 bases match TRBD1. The V and J ends lost 10 bases and 0 bases, in that order; junction bases with no gene match: 6. CDR3 length: 14 residues. The germline V gene encodes CDR1 ENHRY and CDR2 SYGVKD. The CDR3 DNA sequence: TGTGCCAGCCGACAGGGACTTAGCAATCAGCCCCAGCATTTT. Translated, it gives CASRQGLSNQPQHF.

V and J are TRBV4-1 and TRBJ2-5; D perhaps matches TRBD2 (6 bases). Germline V gene sequence: CDR1 MGHRA, CDR2 YSYEKL. This CDR3 is 15 amino acids long. V was cut by 1 base and J by 0 bases, with 9 bases left in between. The CDR3 DNA reads TGCGCCAGCAGCCAAGGGTGGGGGGACCAAGAGACCCAGTACTTC. This sequence encodes CASSQGWGDQETQYF.

The CDR3 here is CAISGNRDYNEQFF. In DNA, the CDR3 is TGTGCCATCAGTGGGAACAGGGACTACAATGAGCAGTTCTTC. The V and J genes are TRBV10-3 and TRBJ2-1, with D perhaps matching TRBD1 (6 bases). Trimming left V 4 bases short and J 3 bases short, with 10 bases between. The germline V gene encodes CDR1 ENHRY and CDR2 SYGVKD. The CDR3 consists of 14 residues.

This clone turned up a few times. The chain employs TRBV5-1 and TRBJ2-7; tentatively, D is TRBD2 (6 bases). The germline gives CDR1 SGHRS, CDR2 YFSETQ. The CDR3 spans 15 residues. The V end was cut by 4 bases, the J end by 3 bases, with 17 bases between. DNA of the CDR3: TGCGCCAGCAGCCCGGACCTAGCGTTTAACTACGAGCAGTACTTC. Residues: CASSPDLAFNYEQYF. Complete variable domain (other parts from reference TRBV5-1 and TRBJ2-7): KAGVTQTPRYLIKTRGQQVTLSCSPISGHRSVSWYQQTPGQGLQFLFEYFSETQRNKGNFPGRFSGRQFSNSRSEMNVSTLELGDSALYLCASSPDLAFNYEQYFGPGTRLTVT.

The V gene is TRBV18, the J gene TRBJ2-2, with TRBD1 matching over 7 bases. V trimming: 6 bases; J trimming: 1 base; junction bases outside the gene matches: 8. CDR3 length equals 16 residues. Germline V gives CDR1 KGHSH, CDR2 LQKENI. CDR3 in amino acids: CASSPTGWLNTGELFF. The DNA for the CDR3 is TGTGCCAGCTCGCCGACAGGGTGGTTGAACACCGGGGAGCTGTTTTTT.

The CDR3 DNA follows: TGCGCCAGCAGTGGCCCGGCTGGGGCCAACGTCCTGACTTTC. It yields the protein CASSGPAGANVLTF. The gene calls are TRBV10-1 and TRBJ2-6; D call uncertain. Germline values: CDR1 WNHNN, CDR2 SYGVQD (reference sequence). V dropped 4 bases and J dropped 2 bases, with 6 bases sitting between them. This CDR3 comprises 14 residues.

V usage is TRBV7-2 and J usage is TRBJ2-3, with D possibly TRBD2 on 5 matching bases. Germline V CDR1 and CDR2: SGHTA, FQGNSA. CDR3 length: 16 amino acids. V shed 1 base and J shed 4 bases, with 15 bases lying between them. The CDR3 protein is CASSLVRSSRPDTQYF. Written as DNA, the CDR3 is TGTGCCAGCAGCTTAGTTAGGTCTAGCCGACCAGATACGCAGTATTTT. Full variable domain (rest looked up from reference TRBV7-2 and TRBJ2-3): GAGVSQSPSNKVTEKGKDVELRCDPISGHTALYWYRQSLGQGLEFLIYFQGNSAPDKSGLPSDRFSAERTGGSVSTLTIQRTQQEDSAVYLCASSLVRSSRPDTQYFGPGTRLTVL.

The J gene is TRBJ1-1, the V gene TRBV19; TRBD1 might be the D (6 bases). The CDR3 spans 14 residues. CDR1 is LNHDA and CDR2 is SQIVND in the germline V gene (reference sequence). Trimming took off 5 bases at V and 5 bases at J, with 15 bases between the two ends. CDR3 amino acids: CASSQSTGLTEAFF. CDR3 nucleotides: TGTGCCAGTAGTCAAAGTACAGGGCTTACTGAAGCTTTCTTT.

The chain combines TRBV25-1 with TRBJ2-7; no definite D call. CDR3 length: 13 amino acids. Between the trimmed V and J ends, which lost 2 bases and 3 bases, there was a span of 8 bases. The germline gives CDR1 MGHDK, CDR2 SYGVNS. For the CDR3, the DNA is TGTGCCAGCAGTGAACTAGGCAACTACGAGCAGTACTTC. Its protein product is CASSELGNYEQYF.

CDR3 amino acids: CASSEASGVSSTDTQYF. CDR3 coding DNA: TGTGCCAGCAGTGAAGCGAGCGGGGTCTCTAGCACAGATACGCAGTATTTT. The chain joins TRBV6-1 to TRBJ2-3; 7 bases line up with TRBD2. Germline trimming cut 0 bases from V and 0 bases from J; bases unmatched to any gene: 6. The germline CDR1 and CDR2 sequences are MNHNS and SASEGT. The CDR3 runs to 17 residues.

V gene TRBV4-2 combines with J gene TRBJ2-7; 12 positions match TRBD2. The CDR3 spans 15 residues. Germline CDR1 reads LGHNA; CDR2 reads YNFKEQ. V dropped 4 bases and J dropped 0; count of bases not matched to a gene: 1. The CDR3 coding sequence is TGTGCCAGCAGCCCGACTAGCGGGAGCTCCTACGAGCAGTACTTC. Protein sequence: CASSPTSGSSYEQYF.

The chain couples TRBV7-6 to TRBJ1-1; 8 nucleotides match TRBD1. Unmatched junction bases numbered 4, after V lost 1 base and J lost 3 bases. CDR1 and CDR2 from the germline V gene are SGHVS and FNYEAQ. This CDR3 comprises 15 residues. Here the CDR3 DNA reads TGTGCCAGCAGCTTAGAGGACAGGGAAGACACTGAAGCTTTCTTT. Residues: CASSLEDREDTEAFF.